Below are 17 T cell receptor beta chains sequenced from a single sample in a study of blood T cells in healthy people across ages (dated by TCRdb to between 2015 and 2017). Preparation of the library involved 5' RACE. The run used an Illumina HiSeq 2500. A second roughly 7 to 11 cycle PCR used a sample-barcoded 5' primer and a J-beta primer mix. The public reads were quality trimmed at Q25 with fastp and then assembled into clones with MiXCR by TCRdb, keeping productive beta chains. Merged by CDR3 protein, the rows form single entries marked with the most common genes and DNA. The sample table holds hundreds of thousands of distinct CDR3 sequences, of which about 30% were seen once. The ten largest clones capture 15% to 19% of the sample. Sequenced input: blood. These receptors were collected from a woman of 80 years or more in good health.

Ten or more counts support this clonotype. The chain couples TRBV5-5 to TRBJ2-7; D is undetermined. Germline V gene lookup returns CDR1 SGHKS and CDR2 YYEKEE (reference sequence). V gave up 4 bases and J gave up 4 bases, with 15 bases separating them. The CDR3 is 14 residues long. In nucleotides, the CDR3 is TGTGCCAGCAGCCCCCAACGTACCCCGTACGAGCAGTACTTC. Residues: CASSPQRTPYEQYF.

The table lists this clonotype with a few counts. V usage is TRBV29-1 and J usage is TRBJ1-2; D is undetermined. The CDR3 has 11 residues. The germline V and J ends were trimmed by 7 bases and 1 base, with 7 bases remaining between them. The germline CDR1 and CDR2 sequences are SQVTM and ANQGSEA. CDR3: CSATVNYGYTF. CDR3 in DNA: TGCAGCGCCACAGTTAACTATGGCTACACCTTC.

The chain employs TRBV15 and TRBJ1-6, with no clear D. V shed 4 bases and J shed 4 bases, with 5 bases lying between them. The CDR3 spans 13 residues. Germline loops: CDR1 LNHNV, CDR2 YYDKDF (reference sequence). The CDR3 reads CATSKQYNSPLHF. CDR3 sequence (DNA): TGTGCCACCAGCAAACAGTATAATTCACCCCTCCACTTT.

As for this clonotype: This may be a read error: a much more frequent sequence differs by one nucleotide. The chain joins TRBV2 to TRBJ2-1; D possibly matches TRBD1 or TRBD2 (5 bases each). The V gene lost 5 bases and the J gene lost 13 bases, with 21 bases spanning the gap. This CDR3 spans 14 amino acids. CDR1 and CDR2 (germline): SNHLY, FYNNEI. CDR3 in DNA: TGTGCCAGCAGTCCTAGGGGACGGGGAGAGACCCAGTTCTTC. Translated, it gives CASSPRGRGETQFF.

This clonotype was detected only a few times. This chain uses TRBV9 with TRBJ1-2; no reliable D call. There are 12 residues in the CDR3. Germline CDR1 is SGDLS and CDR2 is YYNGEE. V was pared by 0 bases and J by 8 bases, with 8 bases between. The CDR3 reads CASSVVDWGYTF. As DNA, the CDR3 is TGTGCCAGCAGCGTAGTCGACTGGGGCTACACCTTC.

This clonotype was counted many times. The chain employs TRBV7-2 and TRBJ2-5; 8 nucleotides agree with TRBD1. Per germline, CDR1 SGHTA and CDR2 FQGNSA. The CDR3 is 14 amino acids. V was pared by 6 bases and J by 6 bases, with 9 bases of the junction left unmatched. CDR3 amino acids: CASSPGGDKKTQYF. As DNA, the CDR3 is TGTGCCAGCAGTCCAGGGGGCGATAAAAAGACCCAGTACTTC.

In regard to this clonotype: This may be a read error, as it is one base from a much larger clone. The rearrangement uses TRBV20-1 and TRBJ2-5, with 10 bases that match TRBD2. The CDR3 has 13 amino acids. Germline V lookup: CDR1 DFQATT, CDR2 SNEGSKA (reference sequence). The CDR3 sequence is CGTTSGARETQYF. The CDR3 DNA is TGCGGTACCACTAGCGGGGCTCGGGAGACCCAGTACTTC.

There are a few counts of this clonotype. The CDR3, as DNA: TGTGCCAGCTCACGGAGCCCCAATCAGCCCCAGCATTTT. It yields the protein CASSRSPNQPQHF. The chain carries TRBV18 and TRBJ1-5; D unclear. Trimming cost V 4 bases and J 3 bases, with 7 bases left between them. Germline CDR1 and CDR2: KGHSH and LQKENI. The CDR3 spans 13 residues.

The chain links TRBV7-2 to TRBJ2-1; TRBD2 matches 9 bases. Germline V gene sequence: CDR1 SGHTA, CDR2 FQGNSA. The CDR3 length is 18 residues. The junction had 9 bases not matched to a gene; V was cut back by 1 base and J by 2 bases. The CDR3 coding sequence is TGTGCCAGCAGCTTAGAGAGTAGCGGGGGTCTGCCCTACAATGAGCAGTTCTTC. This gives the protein CASSLESSGGLPYNEQFF. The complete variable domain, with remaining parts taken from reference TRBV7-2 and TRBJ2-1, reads GAGVSQSPSNKVTEKGKDVELRCDPISGHTALYWYRQSLGQGLEFLIYFQGNSAPDKSGLPSDRFSAERTGGSVSTLTIQRTQQEDSAVYLCASSLESSGGLPYNEQFFGPGTRLTVL.

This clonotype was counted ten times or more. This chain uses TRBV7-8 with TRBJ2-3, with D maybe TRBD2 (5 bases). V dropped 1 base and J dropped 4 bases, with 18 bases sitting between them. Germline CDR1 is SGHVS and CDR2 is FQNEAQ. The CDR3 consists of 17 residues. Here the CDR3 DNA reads TGTGCCAGCAGCTTAGACAAAACGGGAACAATATCAGATACGCAGTATTTT. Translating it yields CASSLDKTGTISDTQYF.

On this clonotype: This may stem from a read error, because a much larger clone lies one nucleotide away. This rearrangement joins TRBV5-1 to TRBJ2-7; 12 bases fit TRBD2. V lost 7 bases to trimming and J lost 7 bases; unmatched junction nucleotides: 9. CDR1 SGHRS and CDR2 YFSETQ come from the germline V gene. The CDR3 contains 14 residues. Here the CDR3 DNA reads TGCGCCAGCGCCGAGACTAGCGGGGGTAATGAGCAGTACTTC. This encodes CASAETSGGNEQYF.

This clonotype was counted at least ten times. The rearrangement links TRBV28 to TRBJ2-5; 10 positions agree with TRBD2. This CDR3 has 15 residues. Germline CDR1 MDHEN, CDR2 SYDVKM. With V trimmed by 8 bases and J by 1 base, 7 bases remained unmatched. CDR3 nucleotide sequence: TGTGCCAGCGCCCCCCTAGCGGGGGTCCAAGAGACCCAGTACTTC. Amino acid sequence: CASAPLAGVQETQYF.

The CDR3 sequence: CASSLTGSRGYGYTF. In DNA form, the CDR3 reads TGTGCCAGCAGCCTTACCGGGTCTCGGGGTTATGGCTACACCTTC. The chain uses TRBV12-3 or TRBV12-4 and TRBJ1-2; D gene ambiguous. Trimming shortened V by 6 bases and J by 5 bases, and 19 bases separated the two germline ends. The CDR3 consists of 15 residues.

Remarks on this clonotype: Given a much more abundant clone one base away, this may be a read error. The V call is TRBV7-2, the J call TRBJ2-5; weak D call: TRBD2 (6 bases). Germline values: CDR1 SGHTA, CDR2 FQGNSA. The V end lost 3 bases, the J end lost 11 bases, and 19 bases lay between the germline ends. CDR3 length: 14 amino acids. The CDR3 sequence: CASSFAPTGDEQYF. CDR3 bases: TGTGCCAGCAGCTTCGCGCCTACGGGGGATGAGCAGTACTTC.

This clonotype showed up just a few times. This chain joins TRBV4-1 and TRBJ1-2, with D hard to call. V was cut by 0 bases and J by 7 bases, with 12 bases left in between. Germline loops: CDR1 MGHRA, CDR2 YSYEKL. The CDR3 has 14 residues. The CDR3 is CASSQDRTASGYTF. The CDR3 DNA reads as TGCGCCAGCAGCCAAGATCGGACGGCGAGTGGCTACACCTTC.

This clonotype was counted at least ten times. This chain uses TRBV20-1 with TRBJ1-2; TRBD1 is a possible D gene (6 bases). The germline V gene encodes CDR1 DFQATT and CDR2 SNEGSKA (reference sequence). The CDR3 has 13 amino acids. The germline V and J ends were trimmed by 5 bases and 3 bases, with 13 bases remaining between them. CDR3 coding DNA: TGCAGTGCTGACCTCCCAGGGGACTATGGCTACACCTTC. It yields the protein CSADLPGDYGYTF.

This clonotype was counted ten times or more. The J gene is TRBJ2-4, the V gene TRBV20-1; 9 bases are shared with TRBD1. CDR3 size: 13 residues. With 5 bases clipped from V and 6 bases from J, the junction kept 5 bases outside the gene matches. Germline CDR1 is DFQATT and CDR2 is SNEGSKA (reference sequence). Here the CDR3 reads CSAGGQGSNIQYF. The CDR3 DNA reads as TGCAGTGCTGGCGGACAGGGGTCAAACATTCAGTACTTC.